In its sample, the clone carrying this T cell receptor beta chain was seen once. Generated by immunoSEQ multiplex PCR, the TCRdb table keeps only in-frame clones and is missing some. Here the sample spans about 6,400 clones, 79% being singletons. The data derive from a study of T cell repertoires in ileal Crohn's disease. Study details: Operated complications were stricturing disease (about 60%) and penetrating disease (about 39%).

The V gene end was trimmed by 0 bases and the J gene end by 8 bases; junction bases not matched to a gene: 13. The CDR3 loop spans 18 amino acids. Per the germline V gene, CDR1 is MNHNS and CDR2 is SASEGT. This TCR came from an adult with Crohn's disease. The genes are TRBV6-1 and TRBJ2-3; 11 bases agree with TRBD2. Sequenced input: ileal tissue. The CDR3 here is CASSEAVAGGPVRLTQYF. In nucleotides, the CDR3 is TGTGCCAGCAGTGAAGCGGTAGCGGGAGGGCCAGTGCGCCTTACGCAGTATTTT.